Presented here are 2 T cell receptor beta chains from one specimen sequenced in a study of PD-1 blockade in mismatch repair-deficient tumors. Here immunoSEQ multiplex PCR was the method, and the copy in TCRdb shows in-frame clones only, minus some. The sample has around 50,000 clones, approximately 80% seen once; the top ten hold 2.5% to 4%. The sample in question was PBMCs, obtained before pembrolizumab treatment. These receptors all stem from an adult with mismatch repair-deficient cancer.

This clone was counted between two and nine times. The chain carries TRBV18 and TRBJ2-7; no firm D call. CDR3 length equals 14 residues. Germline V lookup: CDR1 KGHSH, CDR2 LQKENI. V was trimmed by 3 bases and J by 5 bases, leaving 14 bases between them. The CDR3 DNA reads TGTGCCAGCTCACCCTCGGGCCCCCCTAACGAGCAGTACTTC. It translates to CASSPSGPPNEQYF.

This clone was counted between two and nine times. The rearrangement links TRBV7-2 to TRBJ2-1; TRBD2 aligns across 9 bases. V lost 2 bases and J lost 0; bases outside the gene matches: 5. The CDR3 has 17 residues. CDR1 is SGHTA and CDR2 is FQGNSA in the germline V gene. The DNA for the CDR3 is TGTGCCAGCAGCTTAATAGCGGGAGCCAGCTCCTACAATGAGCAGTTCTTC. It yields the protein CASSLIAGASSYNEQFF.